This T cell receptor beta chain was retrieved from a study of radiation and T cells in renal cell carcinoma. Time point given: baseline pretreatment blood. Specified treatment: 15 Gy SBRT to primary tumor, nephrectomy 4 weeks later. After SBRT, blood was collected at 2 and 4 weeks, plus baseline. Sequencing was performed with immunoSEQ multiplex PCR; in TCRdb, only in-frame clones are kept and a portion is missing. This table holds about 130,000 clones, roughly 80% found once. The CDR3 consists of 15 residues. Per the germline V gene, CDR1 is SGDLS and CDR2 is YYNGEE. With 4 bases removed from V and 0 bases from J, the gap between germline ends came to 11 bases. Whole-study findings and limits: Baseline intratumoral clonotype presence is unknown without pretreatment biopsies.

Remarks on this clone: Its antigen is not known.

This receptor was obtained from a woman aged 60-75 years with renal cell carcinoma. The chain has TRBV9 and TRBJ1-3, with D tentatively TRBD1 (6 bases). Here the sequenced sample was blood, taken from a patient whose treatment included radiotherapy and nephrectomy. The CDR3 DNA reads TGTGCCAGCAGCCTTGACAGGAGCTCTGGAAACACCATATATTTT. Amino acid sequence: CASSLDRSSGNTIYF.